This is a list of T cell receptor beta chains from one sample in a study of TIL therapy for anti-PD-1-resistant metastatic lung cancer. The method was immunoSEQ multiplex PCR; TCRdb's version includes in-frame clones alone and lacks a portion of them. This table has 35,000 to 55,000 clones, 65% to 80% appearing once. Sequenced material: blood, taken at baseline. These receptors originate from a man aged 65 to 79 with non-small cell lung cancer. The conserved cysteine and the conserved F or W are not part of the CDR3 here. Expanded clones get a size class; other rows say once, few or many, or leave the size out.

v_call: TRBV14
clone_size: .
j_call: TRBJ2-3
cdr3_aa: ASSQEAGVEDTQY

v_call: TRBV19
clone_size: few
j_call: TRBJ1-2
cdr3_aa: ASRARDSTNYGYT

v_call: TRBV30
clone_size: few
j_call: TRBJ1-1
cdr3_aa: AWRRGKDTEAF

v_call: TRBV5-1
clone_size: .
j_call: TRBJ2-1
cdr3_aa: ASSGLAGVGEQF

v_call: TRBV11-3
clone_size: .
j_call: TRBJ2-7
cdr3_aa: ASSSRDRDEQY

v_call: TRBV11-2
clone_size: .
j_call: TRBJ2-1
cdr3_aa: ASSSRREVNNEQF

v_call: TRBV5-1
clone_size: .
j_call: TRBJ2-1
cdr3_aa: ASSLEGQRYNEQF

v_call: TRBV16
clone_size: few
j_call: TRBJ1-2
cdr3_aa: ASSPVWRDGYT

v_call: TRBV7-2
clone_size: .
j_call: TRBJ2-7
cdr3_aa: ASSPGTSYEQY

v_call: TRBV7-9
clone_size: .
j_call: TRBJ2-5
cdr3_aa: ASSFPGLAGETQY

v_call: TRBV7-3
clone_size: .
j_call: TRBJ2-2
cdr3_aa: ASSRDSPGELF

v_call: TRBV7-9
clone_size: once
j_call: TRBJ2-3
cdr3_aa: ASRPDRGTTDTQY

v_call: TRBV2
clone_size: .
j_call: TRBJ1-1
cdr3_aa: ASSGFSTEAF

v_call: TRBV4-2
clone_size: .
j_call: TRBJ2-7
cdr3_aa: ASSQVAGNTGEQY

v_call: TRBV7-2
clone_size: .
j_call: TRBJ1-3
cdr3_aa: ASSSSRAASGNTIY

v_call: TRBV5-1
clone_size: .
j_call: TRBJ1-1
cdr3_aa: ASSSGQGGYTEAF

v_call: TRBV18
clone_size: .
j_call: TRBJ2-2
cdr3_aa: ASSPLAGATNTGELF

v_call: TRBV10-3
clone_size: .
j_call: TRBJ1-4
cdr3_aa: AISEKGGTGWSEKLF

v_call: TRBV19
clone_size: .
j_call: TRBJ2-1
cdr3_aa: ASSALGAGVTYNEQF

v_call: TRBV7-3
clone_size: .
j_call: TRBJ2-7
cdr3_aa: ASSSEQGSVYEQY

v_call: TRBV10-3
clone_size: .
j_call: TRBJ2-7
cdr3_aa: AISNSGSEYEQY

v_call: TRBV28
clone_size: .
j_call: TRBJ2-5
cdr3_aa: AGSLGSGTSQETQY

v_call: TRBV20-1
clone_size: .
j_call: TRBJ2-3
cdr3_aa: SAERDTQY

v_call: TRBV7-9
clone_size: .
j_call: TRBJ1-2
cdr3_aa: ASSLARDRDGYGYT

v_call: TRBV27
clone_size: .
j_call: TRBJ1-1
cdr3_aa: ASSLGTDRNTEAF

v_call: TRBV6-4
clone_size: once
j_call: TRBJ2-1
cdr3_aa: ASSDGSASGRVYNEQF

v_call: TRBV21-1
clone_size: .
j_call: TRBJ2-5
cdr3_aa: ASSQGAGVQETQY

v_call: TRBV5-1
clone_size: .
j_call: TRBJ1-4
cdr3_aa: ASSTDRGTTTNEKLF

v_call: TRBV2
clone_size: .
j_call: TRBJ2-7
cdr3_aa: ASRLEHYEQY

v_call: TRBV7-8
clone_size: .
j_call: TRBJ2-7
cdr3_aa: ASSLATGISYEQY

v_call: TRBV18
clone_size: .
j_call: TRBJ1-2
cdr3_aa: ASSPIEDGYT

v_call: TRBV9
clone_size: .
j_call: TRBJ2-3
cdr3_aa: ASSVVQGGTDTQY

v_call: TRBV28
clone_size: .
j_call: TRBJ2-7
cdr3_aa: ASSPNVFSGTGSYEQY

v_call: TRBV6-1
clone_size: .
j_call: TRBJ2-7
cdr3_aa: ASSAGGSYEQY

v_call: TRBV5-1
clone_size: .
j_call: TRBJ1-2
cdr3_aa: ASSLAGTVVYGYT